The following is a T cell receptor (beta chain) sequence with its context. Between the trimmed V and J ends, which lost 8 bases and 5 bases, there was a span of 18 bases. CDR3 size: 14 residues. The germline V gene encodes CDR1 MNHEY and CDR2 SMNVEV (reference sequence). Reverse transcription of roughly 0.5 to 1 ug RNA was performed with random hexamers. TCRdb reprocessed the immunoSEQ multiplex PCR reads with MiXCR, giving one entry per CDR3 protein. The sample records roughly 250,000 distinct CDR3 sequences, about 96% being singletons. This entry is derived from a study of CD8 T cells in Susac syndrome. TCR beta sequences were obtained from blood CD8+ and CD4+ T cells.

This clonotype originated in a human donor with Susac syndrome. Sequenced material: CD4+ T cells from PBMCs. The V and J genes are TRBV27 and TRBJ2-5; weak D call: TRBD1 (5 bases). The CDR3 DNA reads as TGTGCCAGCCAGTCCCGCAGAGCAGGGGAGACCCAGTACTTC. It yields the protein CASQSRRAGETQYF.